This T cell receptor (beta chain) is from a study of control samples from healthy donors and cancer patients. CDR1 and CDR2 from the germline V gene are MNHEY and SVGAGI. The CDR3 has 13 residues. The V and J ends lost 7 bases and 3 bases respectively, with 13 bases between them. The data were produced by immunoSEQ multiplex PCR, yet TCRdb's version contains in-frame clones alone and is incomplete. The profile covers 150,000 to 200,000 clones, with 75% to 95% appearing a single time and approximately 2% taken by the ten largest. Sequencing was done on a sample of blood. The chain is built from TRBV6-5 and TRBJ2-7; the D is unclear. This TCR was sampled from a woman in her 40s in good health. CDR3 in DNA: TGTGCCAGCACCCTCGAATGGAACTACGAGCAGTACTTC. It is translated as CASTLEWNYEQYF.